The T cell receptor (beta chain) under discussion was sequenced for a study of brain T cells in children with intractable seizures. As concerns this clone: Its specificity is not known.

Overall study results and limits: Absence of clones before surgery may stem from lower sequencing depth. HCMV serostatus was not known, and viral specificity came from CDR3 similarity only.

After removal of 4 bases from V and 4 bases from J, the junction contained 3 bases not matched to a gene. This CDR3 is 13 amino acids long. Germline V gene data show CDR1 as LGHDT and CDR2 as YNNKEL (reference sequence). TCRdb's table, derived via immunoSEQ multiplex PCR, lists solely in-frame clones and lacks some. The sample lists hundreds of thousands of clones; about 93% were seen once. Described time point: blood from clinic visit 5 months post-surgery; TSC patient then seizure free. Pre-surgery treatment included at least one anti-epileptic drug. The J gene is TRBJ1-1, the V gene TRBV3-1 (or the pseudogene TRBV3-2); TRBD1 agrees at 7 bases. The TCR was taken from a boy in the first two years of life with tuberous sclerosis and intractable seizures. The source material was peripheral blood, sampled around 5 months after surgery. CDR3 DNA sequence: TGTGCCAGCAGCCCAGGGGGTAGCACTGAAGCTTTCTTT. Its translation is CASSPGGSTEAFF.